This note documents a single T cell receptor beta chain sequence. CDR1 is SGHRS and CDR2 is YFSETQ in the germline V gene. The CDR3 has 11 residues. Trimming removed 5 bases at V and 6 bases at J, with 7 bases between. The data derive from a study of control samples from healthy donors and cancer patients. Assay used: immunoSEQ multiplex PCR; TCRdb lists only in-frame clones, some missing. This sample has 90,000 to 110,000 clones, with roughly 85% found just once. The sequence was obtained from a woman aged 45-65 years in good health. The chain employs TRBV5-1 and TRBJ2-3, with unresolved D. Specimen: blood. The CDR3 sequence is CASRLEDTQYF. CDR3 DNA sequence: TGCGCCAGCAGGCTGGAGGATACGCAGTATTTT.